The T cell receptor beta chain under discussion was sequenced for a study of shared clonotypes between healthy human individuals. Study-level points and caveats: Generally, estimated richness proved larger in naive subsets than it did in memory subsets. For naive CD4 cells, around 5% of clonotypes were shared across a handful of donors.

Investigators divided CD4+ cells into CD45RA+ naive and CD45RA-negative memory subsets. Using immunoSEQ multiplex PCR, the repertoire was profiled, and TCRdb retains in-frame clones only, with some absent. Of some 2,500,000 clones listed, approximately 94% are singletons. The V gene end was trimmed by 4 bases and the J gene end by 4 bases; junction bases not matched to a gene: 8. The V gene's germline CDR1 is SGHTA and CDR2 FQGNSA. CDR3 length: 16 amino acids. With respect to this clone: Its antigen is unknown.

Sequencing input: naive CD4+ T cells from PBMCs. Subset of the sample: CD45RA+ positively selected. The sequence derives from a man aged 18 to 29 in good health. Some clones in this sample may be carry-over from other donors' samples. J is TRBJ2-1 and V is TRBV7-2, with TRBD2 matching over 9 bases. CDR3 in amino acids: CASSWGELAGYNEQFF. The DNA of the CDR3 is TGTGCCAGCAGCTGGGGGGAGCTAGCGGGGTACAATGAGCAGTTCTTC.